These T cell receptor beta chains were read from a single sample in a study of beta chain features in type 1 diabetes. The assay was immunoSEQ multiplex PCR, and TCRdb's table has in-frame clones only and misses some. The data hold 200,000 to 250,000 clones, with over 65% observed a single time. Source material: naive CD4+ T cells from blood. The receptors come from a man in his thirties or forties in good health. Each CDR3 is given with its conserved first and last residue.

j_gene	v_gene	CDR3aa
TRBJ1-1	TRBV27	CASSRPGWGNTEAFF
TRBJ1-1	TRBV29-1	CSVAPGGAEAFF
TRBJ2-5	TRBV9	CASSVEVHQETQYF
TRBJ2-1	TRBV25-1	CASSEAKGMGNEQFF
TRBJ2-7	TRBV7-9	CASSLGGTGSYEQYF
TRBJ2-1	TRBV29-1	CSAPGQGTYNEQFF
TRBJ1-2	TRBV30	CAWSHTTGGYTF
TRBJ1-1	TRBV6-1	CASSEADRGFVAEAFF
TRBJ1-1	TRBV29-1	CSVGGRVTEAFF
TRBJ2-3	TRBV4-1	CASSHPWQGTDTQYF
TRBJ2-7	TRBV29-1	CSVEQGDEQYF
TRBJ2-3	TRBV18	CASSPFKGNTQYF
TRBJ2-1	TRBV6-6	CASSPGAPSYNEQFF
TRBJ2-3	TRBV13	CASSSTGWGLSTDTQYF
TRBJ2-1	TRBV29-1	CSVVGLADNEQFF
TRBJ2-7	TRBV5-1	CASQTAGTYEQYF
TRBJ2-7	TRBV11-2	CASSSYYEQYF
TRBJ2-1	TRBV11-2	CASSRLAGVRNEQFF
TRBJ1-5	TRBV9	CASIPIGPQHF
TRBJ1-2	TRBV7-9	CASSRPLEGYGYTF
TRBJ2-6	TRBV7-2	CASSPGVTGANVLTF
TRBJ1-1	TRBV29-1	CSATDRVSTEAFF
TRBJ2-7	TRBV5-1	CASRAGTDYEQYF
TRBJ2-5	TRBV29-1	CSAREGSGGRETQYF
TRBJ2-1	TRBV10-2	CASSQLSYNEQFF
TRBJ2-1	TRBV5-6	CASSLGGSTYNEQFF
TRBJ2-1	TRBV4-3	CASSQGLKGTEQFF
TRBJ1-6	TRBV25-1	CASSPRRGGRSPLHF
TRBJ2-7	TRBV25-1	CASSRTSGAYEQYF
TRBJ2-5	TRBV10-3	CAISGEIQETQYF
TRBJ2-2	TRBV9	CASSVVAQANTGELFF
TRBJ1-5	TRBV7-2	CASSITGFGQPQHF
TRBJ1-1	TRBV29-1	CSVVLGQIEAFF
TRBJ1-5	TRBV30	CAWSVQGANQPQHF
TRBJ2-7	TRBV23-1	CATSQYYEQYF
TRBJ1-2	TRBV30	CAWDDRGQGYTF
TRBJ2-1	TRBV5-1	CASSLPRGNRLAGELEQFF
TRBJ2-7	TRBV7-2	CASSPNYEQYF
TRBJ2-5	TRBV19	CATEDRSKTQYF
TRBJ1-1	TRBV30	CAWSSGTGAFF
TRBJ2-3	TRBV5-4	CASSLLGGSVDTQYF
TRBJ2-1	TRBV29-1	CSVGRVLTYNEQFF
TRBJ2-1	TRBV30	CAWRGFGTYNEQFF
TRBJ2-7	TRBV28	CASSFGSSYEQYF
TRBJ2-7	TRBV30	CAWSGQEKQYF
TRBJ2-5	TRBV29-1	CSVVGVQETQYF
TRBJ2-5	TRBV25-1	CASSDTRTGEETQYF
TRBJ2-7	TRBV25-1	CASSFGPSSYEQYF
TRBJ2-3	TRBV5-1	CASSLLAGARDTQYF
TRBJ2-2	TRBV29-1	CSVLPGTGVTGELFF
TRBJ2-7	TRBV11-2	CASSPGTSGDYEQYF
TRBJ1-2	TRBV30	CAWSVARSNYGYTF
TRBJ2-2	TRBV27	CASSSWTTNTGELFF